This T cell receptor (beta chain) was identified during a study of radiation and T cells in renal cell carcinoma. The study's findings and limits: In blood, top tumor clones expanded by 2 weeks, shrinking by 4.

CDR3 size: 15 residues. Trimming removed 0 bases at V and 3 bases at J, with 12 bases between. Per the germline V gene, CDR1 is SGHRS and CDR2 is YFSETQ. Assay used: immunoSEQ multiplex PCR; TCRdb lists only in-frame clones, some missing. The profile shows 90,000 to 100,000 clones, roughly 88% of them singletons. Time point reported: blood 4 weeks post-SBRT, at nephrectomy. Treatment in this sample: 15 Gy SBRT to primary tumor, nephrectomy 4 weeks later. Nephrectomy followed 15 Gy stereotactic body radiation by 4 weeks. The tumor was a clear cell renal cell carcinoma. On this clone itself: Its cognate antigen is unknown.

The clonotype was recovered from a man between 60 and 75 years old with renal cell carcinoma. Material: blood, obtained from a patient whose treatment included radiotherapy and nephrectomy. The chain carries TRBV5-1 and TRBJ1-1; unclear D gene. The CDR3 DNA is TGCGCCAGCAGCTTGGGAGGGCTTCGCGACACTGAAGCTTTCTTT. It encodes CASSLGGLRDTEAFF.